The 10 T cell receptor beta chains below come from one sample, sequenced in a study of cytomegalovirus exposure and HLA in healthy donors. Using immunoSEQ multiplex PCR, the repertoire was profiled, and TCRdb retains in-frame clones only, with some absent. The top ten clones hold 1% to 1.5% of a sample with some 110,000 clones, 94% of them seen once. Input material: PBMCs. The receptor set was obtained from a woman aged 18-29 years in good health and CMV-seronegative.

V is TRBV27 and J is TRBJ2-3; 11 nucleotides match TRBD2. The trim removed 2 bases at V and 5 bases at J, leaving 9 bases unmatched. Germline CDR1 is MNHEY and CDR2 is SMNVEV (reference sequence). CDR3 size: 17 residues. CDR3 amino acids: CASSLGPTSGRRDTQYF. CDR3 DNA: TGTGCCAGCAGTTTAGGACCCACTAGCGGGAGAAGAGATACGCAGTATTTT.

The V gene is TRBV5-1, the J gene TRBJ2-2; a possible D gene is TRBD2 (6 bases). CDR1 is SGHRS, CDR2 YFSETQ, per germline. V was clipped by 4 bases and J by 3 bases, with 13 bases between them. This CDR3 contains 15 residues. CDR3 nucleotides: TGCGCCAGCAGCCCCTCCCGGGACTACACCGGGGAGCTGTTTTTT. Translation gives CASSPSRDYTGELFF.

The CDR3 spells CASSSAVQSSYNEQFF. CDR3 DNA: TGTGCCAGCAGCTCCGCGGTCCAGAGCTCCTACAATGAGCAGTTCTTC. The chain carries TRBV11-1 and TRBJ2-1; D ambiguous. The CDR3 runs 16 residues. V dropped 4 bases and J dropped 0 bases, with 13 bases sitting between them. Germline lookup yields CDR1 SGHAT and CDR2 FQDESV (reference sequence).

V and J are TRBV30 and TRBJ1-2; no definite D call. V was pared by 1 base and J by 0 bases, with 3 bases between. The germline CDR1 and CDR2 sequences are GTSNPN and SVGIG (reference sequence). The CDR3 is 12 amino acids. CDR3 amino acids: CAWSAANYGYTF. The CDR3 bases are TGTGCCTGGAGTGCAGCTAACTATGGCTACACCTTC.

Worth noting for this clone: The junction and the germline gene differ at one end; a read error may be behind it. V is TRBV5-1 and J is TRBJ2-7; the match to TRBD2 covers 7 bases. The CDR3 has 11 amino acids. Germline V gives CDR1 SGHRS, CDR2 YFSETQ. CDR3 amino acids: CARESSGLTFF. The CDR3 DNA is TGCGCCAGGGAGAGTAGCGGGTTGACCTTCTTC.

CDR3 loop: CASSLNSGFQETQYF. For the CDR3, the DNA is TGTGCCAGCAGCTTAAATTCGGGATTTCAAGAGACCCAGTACTTC. The chain uses TRBV11-2 and TRBJ2-5; D is perhaps TRBD2 (5 bases). Germline V lookup: CDR1 SGHAT, CDR2 FQNNGV. The V gene lost 2 bases and the J gene lost 2 bases, with 12 bases spanning the gap. The CDR3 runs to 15 residues.

The chain couples TRBV6-5 to TRBJ2-5, with D uncertain. The germline V and J ends were trimmed by 2 bases and 0 bases, with 7 bases remaining between them. This CDR3 spans 14 amino acids. Germline values: CDR1 MNHEY, CDR2 SVGAGI. The CDR3 sequence is CASSYSLYQETQYF. The CDR3 region has the DNA TGTGCCAGCAGTTACAGCCTGTACCAAGAGACCCAGTACTTC.

The chain recombines TRBV7-9 with TRBJ2-7; maybe TRBD1 (5 bases). Trimming removed 5 bases from V and 6 bases from J, with 11 bases in between. Germline V gene data show CDR1 as SEHNR and CDR2 as FQNEAQ (reference sequence). The CDR3 has 12 amino acids. CDR3 loop: CASSREGVEQYF. DNA of the CDR3: TGTGCCAGCAGCCGCGAAGGGGTCGAGCAGTACTTC.

The V and J genes are TRBV6-5 and TRBJ2-3; TRBD2 matches at 9 bases. This CDR3 has 16 residues. V shed 0 bases and J 1 base; nucleotides not matched to a gene: 2. The germline CDR1 and CDR2 sequences are MNHEY and SVGAGI. DNA of the CDR3: TGTGCCAGCAGTTACTCGTGGACTAGCGGCACAGATACGCAGTATTTT. Translation gives CASSYSWTSGTDTQYF.

J is TRBJ1-2 and V is TRBV18; D may be TRBD1 (5 bases). This CDR3 has 14 residues. The V gene lost 0 bases and the J gene lost 5 bases, with 10 bases spanning the gap. Germline V gene lookup returns CDR1 KGHSH and CDR2 LQKENI. This CDR3 reads CASSPPQGKYGYTF. The CDR3 DNA reads TGTGCCAGCTCACCACCGCAGGGAAAATATGGCTACACCTTC.